This T cell receptor beta chain was profiled in a study of blood T cell repertoires in COVID-19. As for the study in general: Acute and convalescent COVID-19 specimens originated in the United States, Italy and Spain. Nucleic acid was either cDNA or gDNA, and it came from T cells, B-cell-depleted T cells, or PBMCs.

Two consecutive negative NP/OP PCR tests, clearance, or resolved symptoms defined Cohort 3 recovery. Per the germline V gene, CDR1 is SEHNR and CDR2 is FQNEAQ (reference sequence). Trimming removed 4 bases from V and 3 bases from J; junction bases left unmatched: 5. The CDR3 runs to 15 residues. Per the study methods: Amplified reference gene primers provided the basis for estimating nucleated cell counts. Method: immunoSEQ multiplex PCR; TCRdb's copy keeps in-frame clones and lacks some. V and J calls and clone size follow that table, whereas D and trimming were derived from the DNA. This sample has under 200,000 clones, with about 88% found just once. This clone was seen once.

This sequence originates from a woman aged 18-29 years who had recovered from COVID-19. V is TRBV7-9 and J is TRBJ2-7; TRBD2 matches at 11 bases. Material: PBMCs or T cells enriched from blood (not recorded which). The chain's CDR3 is CASSSRLAGIYEQYF. The CDR3 DNA is TGTGCCAGCAGCTCCCGACTAGCGGGGATCTACGAGCAGTACTTC.